These 22 T cell receptor beta chains were all obtained from the same sample, sequenced in a study of T cell responses to AZD1222 COVID-19 vaccine. The table came from immunoSEQ multiplex PCR; TCRdb's copy has only in-frame clones and leaves some out. This sample has around 100,000 clones; about 87% occur once, and the top ten carry 1.8%. Sequences were derived from peripheral blood, sampled on day 0 of AZD1222 vaccination. These receptors all come from an adult in good health.

The V call is TRBV19, the J call TRBJ1-5; a possible D gene is TRBD1 (6 bases). This CDR3 has 15 residues. V was cut by 2 bases and J by 3 bases, with 11 bases left in between. Germline lookup yields CDR1 LNHDA and CDR2 SQIVND (reference sequence). CDR3 sequence (DNA): TGTGCCAGTAGTATATCTGGGGGCCTCAATCAGCCCCAGCATTTT. It codes for CASSISGGLNQPQHF.

Worth noting for this clone: Germline is not matched at one junction end, which may reflect a read error. CDR3 in DNA: TGTGCCAGCACCTTGTCACTAGCGGCGTACGAGCAGTACTTC. Translating gives CASTLSLAAYEQYF. The chain is built from TRBV5-8 and TRBJ2-7; 8 nucleotides align to TRBD2. The CDR3 extends over 14 amino acids. Germline lookup yields CDR1 SGHTS and CDR2 YDEGEE. The complete variable domain, with remaining parts taken from reference TRBV5-8 and TRBJ2-7, reads EAGVTQSPTHLIKTRGQQATLRCSPISGHTSVYWYQQALGLGLQFLLWYDEGEERNRGNFPPRFSGRQFPNYSSELNVNALELEDSALYLCASTLSLAAYEQYFGPGTRLTVT.

The V and J genes are TRBV6-5 and TRBJ1-5; D is ambiguous. The CDR3 covers 14 residues. V was pared by 7 bases and J by 0 bases, with 10 bases between. Germline V gives CDR1 MNHEY, CDR2 SVGAGI. CDR3 protein: CASTRQDSNQPQHF. In nucleotides, the CDR3 is TGTGCCAGCACTCGGCAGGATAGCAATCAGCCCCAGCATTTT.

This CDR3 reads CASSLGRGNNEQFF. The CDR3 nucleotides are TGTGCCAGCAGCTTAGGCAGGGGAAACAATGAGCAGTTCTTC. The chain is built from TRBV7-3 and TRBJ2-1, with a tentative D call TRBD1 (6 bases). CDR3 length: 14 residues. Trimming took off 2 bases at V and 5 bases at J, with 10 bases between the two ends. CDR1 and CDR2 from the germline V gene are SGHTA and FQGTGA.

This rearrangement joins TRBV2 to TRBJ2-7, with a weak D call TRBD2 (6 bases). Germline V gene sequence: CDR1 SNHLY, CDR2 FYNNEI. The CDR3 length is 16 residues. Trimming removed 7 bases from V and 1 base from J, with 20 bases in between. The CDR3 here is CASTLEVAVNSYEQYF. The CDR3 DNA is TGTGCCAGCACCCTGGAGGTAGCGGTGAATTCCTACGAGCAGTACTTC. Using reference TRBV2 and TRBJ2-7 for the parts outside the CDR3, the full variable domain is EPEVTQTPSHQVTQMGQEVILRCVPISNHLYFYWYRQILGQKVEFLVSFYNNEISEKSEIFDDQFSVERPDGSNFTLKIRSTKLEDSAMYFCASTLEVAVNSYEQYFGPGTRLTVT.

This chain connects TRBV4-1 to TRBJ2-5; 7 nucleotides align to TRBD1. The V and J ends lost 2 bases and 0 bases, in that order; junction bases with no gene match: 6. The CDR3 is 16 residues long. Germline V lookup: CDR1 MGHRA, CDR2 YSYEKL. The CDR3 nucleotides read TGCGCCAGCAGCCAAAAACAGGGGACGTACCAAGAGACCCAGTACTTC. Encoded protein: CASSQKQGTYQETQYF.

The rearrangement links TRBV7-9 to TRBJ2-1; 14 bases align to TRBD2. Germline loops: CDR1 SEHNR, CDR2 FQNEAQ (reference sequence). This CDR3 comprises 19 residues. With V trimmed by 4 bases and J by 2 bases, 10 bases remained unmatched. The CDR3 is CASSSPGLAGGGAYNEQFF. CDR3 DNA sequence: TGTGCCAGCAGCTCACCTGGACTAGCGGGAGGCGGGGCCTACAATGAGCAGTTCTTC.

The V and J genes are TRBV2 and TRBJ2-4; 7 bases fit TRBD1. J was trimmed by 2 bases and V by 5 bases; bases with no gene match: 12. This CDR3 has 17 amino acids. From germline, CDR1 is SNHLY and CDR2 FYNNEI. CDR3 nucleotide sequence: TGTGCCAGCAGTCGACAGGGTCGTGGGATTTCCAAAAACATTCAGTACTTC. Translation gives CASSRQGRGISKNIQYF.

This clone was seen only once. The V call is TRBV7-9, the J call TRBJ2-3; D might be TRBD1 (6 bases). The CDR3 sequence is 17 residues long. Trimming pared 5 bases from V and 1 base from J, leaving 19 bases between. Germline V gene sequence: CDR1 SEHNR, CDR2 FQNEAQ (reference sequence). DNA for the CDR3: TGTGCCAGCAGCCCCCCAGGGGTGTTGCGACGCACAGATACGCAGTATTTT. It translates to CASSPPGVLRRTDTQYF.

The rearrangement links TRBV4-3 to TRBJ1-1, with a weak D call TRBD1 (5 bases). Trimming removed 0 bases from V and 6 bases from J, with 11 bases in between. This CDR3 is built from 14 residues. Germline V gives CDR1 LGHNA, CDR2 YSLEER. This CDR3 reads CASSQDHAGSEAFF. DNA of the CDR3: TGCGCCAGCAGCCAAGATCATGCAGGGTCTGAAGCTTTCTTT.

This chain joins TRBV5-4 and TRBJ2-5, with D possibly matching TRBD2 (6 bases). Per germline, CDR1 SGHNT and CDR2 YYREEE (reference sequence). There are 14 residues in the CDR3. Trimming stripped 9 bases from V and 4 bases from J, with 19 bases between. CDR3 coding DNA: TGTGCCACCCAGCTTGCGGGGCGGGGAGAGACCCAGTACTTC. It encodes CATQLAGRGETQYF.

The rearrangement joins TRBV11-1 to TRBJ1-1, with a tentative D call TRBD1 (5 bases). Between the trimmed V and J ends, which lost 2 bases and 2 bases, there was a span of 9 bases. The CDR3 has 14 amino acids. From germline, CDR1 is SGHAT and CDR2 FQDESV (reference sequence). CDR3 region: CASSLTDTNTEAFF. As DNA, the CDR3 is TGTGCCAGCAGCTTAACGGACACAAACACTGAAGCTTTCTTT.

This chain uses TRBV19 with TRBJ2-2; 7 nucleotides line up with TRBD1. Germline assignment: CDR1 LNHDA and CDR2 SQIVND (reference sequence). The CDR3 length is 16 residues. Germline trimming cut 1 base from V and 3 bases from J; bases unmatched to any gene: 5. CDR3 DNA sequence: TGTGCCAGTAGTATAGGTAGGGGGCGGGACACCGGGGAGCTGTTTTTT. Translation: CASSIGRGRDTGELFF.

The rearrangement links TRBV5-6 to TRBJ2-5; 12 nucleotides agree with TRBD2. The CDR3 sequence is 17 residues long. V shed 5 bases and J 5 bases; nucleotides not matched to a gene: 13. Germline V gives CDR1 SGHDT, CDR2 YYEEEE. CDR3 DNA sequence: TGTGCCAGCAGGGGCACCGGGACTAGCGGGTCCCGGGAGACCCAGTACTTC. Translated: CASRGTGTSGSRETQYF. The variable domain in full, completed from reference TRBV5-6 and TRBJ2-5, reads DAGVTQSPTHLIKTRGQQVTLRCSPKSGHDTVSWYQQALGQGPQFIFQYYEEEERQRGNFPDRFSGHQFPNYSSELNVNALLLGDSALYLCASRGTGTSGSRETQYFGPGTRLLVL.

The chain is built from TRBV15 and TRBJ1-5; 9 bases agree with TRBD1. V lost 3 bases and J lost 0; bases outside the gene matches: 3. The CDR3 is 16 amino acids. Germline CDR1 is LNHNV and CDR2 is YYDKDF (reference sequence). CDR3 in DNA: TGTGCCACCAGCAGGGGGACAGGGAGTAGCAATCAGCCCCAGCATTTT. Its protein is CATSRGTGSSNQPQHF.

This clone was seen a single time. The rearrangement uses TRBV5-1 and TRBJ2-2; a weak D match, TRBD2 (5 bases). Trimming took off 7 bases at V and 3 bases at J, with 13 bases between the two ends. Germline V lookup: CDR1 SGHRS, CDR2 YFSETQ. The CDR3 totals 14 residues. The CDR3 DNA follows: TGCGCCAGCGGTCCCCTGAGGGACACCGGGGAGCTGTTTTTT. Its protein is CASGPLRDTGELFF.

The chain links TRBV12-3 or TRBV12-4 to TRBJ1-2; D is unclear. There are 12 residues in the CDR3. V was cut by 8 bases and J by 0 bases, with 7 bases left in between. CDR3 sequence (DNA): TGTGCCAGCGAGGCAACTAACTATGGCTACACCTTC. It encodes CASEATNYGYTF.

This clone came up a few times. The J gene is TRBJ1-2, the V gene TRBV7-9; perhaps TRBD1 as D (5 bases). Trimming removed 5 bases at V and 8 bases at J, with 27 bases between. Germline lookup yields CDR1 SEHNR and CDR2 FQNEAQ (reference sequence). This CDR3 is 17 amino acids long. The CDR3 DNA sequence: TGTGCCAGCAGCCCTCAAAACGTCAGGGTGCCCCTTCGAGGCTACACCTTC. It translates to CASSPQNVRVPLRGYTF.

The J gene is TRBJ1-1, the V gene TRBV6-1; 9 nucleotides line up with TRBD1. This CDR3 region has 16 residues. With 4 bases clipped from V and 0 bases from J, the junction kept 6 bases outside the gene matches. CDR1 is MNHNS and CDR2 is SASEGT in the germline V gene. CDR3: CASSGPTGGMNTEAFF. The CDR3 nucleotides read TGTGCCAGCAGTGGCCCCACAGGGGGCATGAACACTGAAGCTTTCTTT.

The rearrangement joins TRBV2 to TRBJ2-3, with 8 bases fitting TRBD2. CDR3 length equals 17 residues. CDR1 is SNHLY and CDR2 is FYNNEI in the germline V gene. V dropped 3 bases and J dropped 4; count of bases not matched to a gene: 12. CDR3 protein: CASSDPIYREGPDTQYF. In DNA form, the CDR3 reads TGTGCCAGCAGTGATCCCATATATCGGGAGGGCCCAGATACGCAGTATTTT.

The rearrangement joins TRBV4-2 to TRBJ2-7; no definite D call. The germline CDR1 and CDR2 sequences are LGHNA and YNFKEQ. V lost 1 base to trimming and J lost 6 bases, with 7 bases between them. The CDR3 spans 12 residues. In DNA form, the CDR3 reads TGTGCCAGCAGCCAAGGGGGTGGCGAGCAGTACTTC. It is translated as CASSQGGGEQYF.

Comment on this clone: Here the CDR3 omits its conserved ending phenylalanine or tryptophan, so a read error is the likely source. This chain connects TRBV4-2 to TRBJ1-2, with D unclear. CDR3 length: 13 amino acids. V was clipped by 4 bases and J by 4 bases, with 10 bases between them. Germline V gene sequence: CDR1 LGHNA, CDR2 YNFKEQ. The CDR3 DNA is TGTGCCAGCAGCCTAGAGCCCCGCTATGGCTACACCCTC. Amino acids: CASSLEPRYGYTL.